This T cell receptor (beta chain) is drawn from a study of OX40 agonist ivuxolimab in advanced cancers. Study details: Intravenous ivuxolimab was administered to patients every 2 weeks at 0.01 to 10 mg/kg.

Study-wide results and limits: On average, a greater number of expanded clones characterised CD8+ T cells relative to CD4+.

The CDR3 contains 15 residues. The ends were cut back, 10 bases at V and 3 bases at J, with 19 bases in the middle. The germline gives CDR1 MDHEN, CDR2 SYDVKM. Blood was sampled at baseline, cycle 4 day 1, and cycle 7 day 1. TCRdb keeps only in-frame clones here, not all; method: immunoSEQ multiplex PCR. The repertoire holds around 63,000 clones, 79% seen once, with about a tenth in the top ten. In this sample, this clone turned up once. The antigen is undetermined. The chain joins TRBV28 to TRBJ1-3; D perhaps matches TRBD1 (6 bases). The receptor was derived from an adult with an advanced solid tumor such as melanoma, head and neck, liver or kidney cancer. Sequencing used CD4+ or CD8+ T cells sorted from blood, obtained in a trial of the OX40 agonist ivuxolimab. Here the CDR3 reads CATLGGSLGGNTIYF. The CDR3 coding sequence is TGTGCCACCCTAGGGGGGAGTCTAGGTGGAAACACCATATATTTT.